The entry below gives a single T cell receptor (beta chain) sequence along with its context. The entry originates in a study of blood T cell repertoires in COVID-19. Study overall: Some COVID-19 samples were acute and others convalescent; all came from the United States, Italy and Spain. The analysed material was cDNA or gDNA that came from T cells, B-cell-depleted T cells, or PBMCs.

The CDR3 covers 14 residues. Germline lookup yields CDR1 MNHNY and CDR2 SVGAGI (reference sequence). V was cut by 0 bases and J by 2 bases, with 7 bases left in between. Per the original methods: How many nucleated cells were present was estimated from reference gene primer amplification. Profiling relied on immunoSEQ multiplex PCR, and the TCRdb table lists in-frame clones only, not all of them. D and trimming were read from the DNA, whereas the V and J calls and clone size are those reported in that table. The table lists 380,000 or so clones, around 92% of them singletons, with roughly 1.2% in the top ten.

Sequenced material: peripheral blood. The chain combines TRBV6-6 with TRBJ2-5; unclear D gene. This TCR was recovered from a man in his forties with acute or convalescent COVID-19. The CDR3 DNA sequence: TGTGCCAGCAGTTACTCCCGCGGACAAGAGACCCAGTACTTC. It specifies CASSYSRGQETQYF.